This T cell receptor (beta chain) appears in the sequencing data of a study of cytotoxic CD8 clonotypes in ibrutinib-treated CLL. Study background: Response samples were drawn at a median of about eleven months of treatment, range 6 to 36.

Study results and caveats: Clonotypes that were public were uncommon, and they contracted or stayed stable on treatment. Elevated clonality accompanied ibrutinib response, with a return toward baseline values at progression.

About this clone itself: Antigen unknown.

T cells were sequenced at a targeted depth of 1 in 200,000 to 1 in 1 million. The assay was immunoSEQ multiplex PCR, and TCRdb's table has in-frame clones only and misses some. The sample contains 130,000 or so clones, roughly 80% of which appear only once. Germline V gene data show CDR1 as MNHEY and CDR2 as SVGAGI. The CDR3 is 16 amino acids. V lost 3 bases and J lost 0, with 12 bases in between. This specimen was PBMCs, taken after 12 months of ibrutinib treatment. The sequence was collected from a human donor with chronic lymphocytic leukemia. The genes are TRBV6-5 and TRBJ1-3; D may be TRBD1 (6 bases). CDR3 sequence: CASSYTGLSSGNTIYF. Written as DNA, the CDR3 is TGTGCCAGCAGTTATACAGGGCTAAGCTCTGGAAACACCATATATTTT.